Sequencing of this T cell receptor (beta chain) was carried out in a study of shared clonotypes between healthy human individuals. Broader study findings: Clonotype sharing across several donors was observed for around 5% of naive CD4 clonotypes. All-four-donor shared clonotypes had higher generation probabilities than non-shared clonotypes did.

Remarks on this clone: Its antigen remains unknown.

TCRdb's table, derived via immunoSEQ multiplex PCR, lists solely in-frame clones and lacks some. The table has 1.4 million to 1.5 million clones, roughly 96% seen once; the top ten hold approximately 1%. The sample was naive CD4+ T cells sorted from blood. Regarding subset: CD45RA+ positively selected. The receptor comes from a man under 40 in good health.

CDR3 nucleotides: TGTGCCAGCAGTGCCATCGACAGGGGGAGCTCTGGGGCCAACGTCCTGACTTTC. Its protein product is CASSAIDRGSSGANVLTF. The chain joins TRBV2 to TRBJ2-6; TRBD1 matches 9 bases. Losses at the gene ends were 4 bases for V and 0 bases for J; bases not matched to a gene: 7. CDR1 is SNHLY and CDR2 is FYNNEI in the germline V gene. The CDR3 length is 18 residues.